These T cell receptor beta chains were read from a single sample in a study of T cell changes during pregnancy in multiple sclerosis. Sequencing was performed with immunoSEQ multiplex PCR; in TCRdb, only in-frame clones are kept and a portion is missing. The profile shows 25,000 to 40,000 clones, about 88% of them singletons. The starting material was CD8+ T cells from peripheral blood mononuclear cells, obtained in the second trimester of pregnancy. Every receptor here comes from a female donor with multiple sclerosis, enrolled in a pregnancy study. Each CDR3 is given with its conserved first and last residue.

v_gene	j_gene	CDR3aa
TRBV7-9	TRBJ1-1	CASSSTTGGSNTEAFF
TRBV25-1	NA	CASSEAGASYEQYF
TRBV19	TRBJ1-4	CASTFRRDRSPEKLFF
TRBV4-1	TRBJ1-1	CASSQVVESHAEAFF
TRBV18	TRBJ2-5	CASSPRFRIDSTQETQYF
TRBV10-3	TRBJ2-5	CAISEPTAAGVVETQYF
TRBV9	TRBJ2-1	CASSGVGLADYNEQFF
TRBV13	TRBJ2-1	CASSPYPSESYNEQFF
TRBV19	TRBJ2-7	CASSIVSAQGNTYEQYF
TRBV7-9	TRBJ2-7	CASSPGGAYEQYF
TRBV19	TRBJ1-1	CASSIAGGNTEAFF
TRBV6-5	TRBJ1-5	CASSVQGLGNQPQHF
TRBV27	TRBJ1-2	CASSSTGIPYGYTF
TRBV9	TRBJ1-1	CASRVRDREMNTEAFF
TRBV16	TRBJ1-5	CASSLDTGLNQPQHF
TRBV28	TRBJ2-7	CASSLRLAGAYEQYF
TRBV6-4	TRBJ2-7	CASSDVTSGRPTSPIEQYF
TRBV7-9	TRBJ2-1	CASSFRDRGLGNEQFF
TRBV6-4	TRBJ2-3	CASSQNLADSTDTQYF
TRBV4-2	TRBJ1-3	CASSPTGTGDGNTIYF
TRBV29-1	TRBJ2-7	CSVAGTGNYEQYF
TRBV7-7	TRBJ2-5	CASSLWTGLETQYF
TRBV7-2	TRBJ1-1	CASSFGTGPTEAFF
TRBV4-2	TRBJ2-5	CASSPGRGAGNPQETQYF
TRBV29-1	TRBJ2-5	CSVDIAGPIQETQYF
TRBV19	TRBJ2-3	CASSMFSLSTDTQYF
TRBV5-1	TRBJ2-7	CASSPSGLLEQYF
TRBV7-9	TRBJ2-7	CASSGTSGSSLRGEQYF
TRBV27	TRBJ1-1	CASRTLQDRGHTEAFF
TRBV11-2	TRBJ2-5	CASSEGFQARRQETQYF